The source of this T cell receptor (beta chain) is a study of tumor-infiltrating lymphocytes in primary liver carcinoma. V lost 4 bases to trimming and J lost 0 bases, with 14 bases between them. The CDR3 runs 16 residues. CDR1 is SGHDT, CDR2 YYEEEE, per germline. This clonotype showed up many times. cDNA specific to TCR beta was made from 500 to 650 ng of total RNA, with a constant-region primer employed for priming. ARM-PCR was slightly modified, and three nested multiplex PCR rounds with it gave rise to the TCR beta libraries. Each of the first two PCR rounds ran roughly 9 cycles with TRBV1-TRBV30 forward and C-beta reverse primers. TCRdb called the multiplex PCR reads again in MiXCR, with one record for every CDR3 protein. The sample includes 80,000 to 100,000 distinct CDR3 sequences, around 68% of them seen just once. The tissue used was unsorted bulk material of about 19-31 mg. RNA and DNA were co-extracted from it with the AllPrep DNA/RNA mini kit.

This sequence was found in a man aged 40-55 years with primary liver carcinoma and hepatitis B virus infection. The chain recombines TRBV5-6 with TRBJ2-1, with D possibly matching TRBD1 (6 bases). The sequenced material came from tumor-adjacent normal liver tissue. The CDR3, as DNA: TGTGCCAGCAGCCCCACCGGGACAACCTCCTACAATGAGCAGTTCTTC. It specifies CASSPTGTTSYNEQFF. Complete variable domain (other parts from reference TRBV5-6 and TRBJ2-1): DAGVTQSPTHLIKTRGQQVTLRCSPKSGHDTVSWYQQALGQGPQFIFQYYEEEERQRGNFPDRFSGHQFPNYSSELNVNALLLGDSALYLCASSPTGTTSYNEQFFGPGTRLTVL.